One and the same sample provided the 18 T cell receptor beta chains below, sequenced in a study of shared clonotypes between healthy human individuals. The method was immunoSEQ multiplex PCR; TCRdb's version includes in-frame clones alone and lacks a portion of them. The sample contains 900,000 to 1,200,000 clones, 75% to 80% of which appear only once. What was sequenced was memory CD4+ T cells from PBMCs. Subset of the sample: CD45RA-negative fraction. The receptors here all came from a man younger than 30 in good health. Some clones in this sample may be carry-over from other donors' samples.

Points on this clone: This likely traces to a read error, being one base from a far larger clone. The chain recombines TRBV30 with TRBJ2-5; the D call may be TRBD1 or TRBD2 (6 bases each). Germline CDR1 GTSNPN, CDR2 SVGIG (reference sequence). The CDR3 is 13 residues long. Between the trimmed V and J ends, which lost 0 bases and 7 bases, there was a span of 12 bases. The CDR3 DNA reads TGTGCCTGGAGTGTAGGGGGGCGGACGACCCAGTACTTC. Encoded protein: CAWSVGGRTTQYF.

The chain is built from TRBV5-1 and TRBJ2-1, with a weak D call TRBD1 (5 bases). Germline values: CDR1 SGHRS, CDR2 YFSETQ. With 0 bases removed from V and 6 bases from J, the gap between germline ends came to 7 bases. The CDR3 has 13 residues. The CDR3 DNA reads as TGCGCCAGCAGCTTGGCAGGGATCAATGAGCAGTTCTTC. As protein: CASSLAGINEQFF.

The chain is built from TRBV10-3 and TRBJ1-3; tentative D call: TRBD1 (5 bases). V lost 6 bases and J 0 bases, leaving 15 bases between the germline ends. This CDR3 has 16 amino acids. Germline V CDR1 and CDR2: ENHRY, SYGVKD. Here the CDR3 reads CAISATRRDSGNTIYF. CDR3 bases: TGTGCCATCAGCGCCACACGCAGGGACTCTGGAAACACCATATATTTT.

This clone was seen ten or more times. The rearrangement uses TRBV28 and TRBJ2-1, with TRBD2 as a possible D gene (6 bases). Germline CDR1 MDHEN, CDR2 SYDVKM. The CDR3 contains 14 residues. Trimming took 3 bases from V and 7 from J, leaving 13 bases between them. DNA for the CDR3: TGTGCCAGCAGTTTGCTAGCGAATTGGAATGAGCAGTTCTTC. Its protein is CASSLLANWNEQFF.

V usage is TRBV5-1 and J usage is TRBJ2-1; 7 nucleotides line up with TRBD1. The V gene end was trimmed by 4 bases and the J gene end by 5 bases; junction bases not matched to a gene: 6. The CDR3 contains 14 residues. Germline V gene sequence: CDR1 SGHRS, CDR2 YFSETQ. The CDR3 region has the DNA TGCGCCAGCAGCCCAACGGACAGGCACAATGAGCAGTTCTTC. Protein sequence: CASSPTDRHNEQFF.

J is TRBJ1-3 and V is TRBV28; unclear D gene. The CDR3 covers 14 residues. Trimming cost V 0 bases and J 1 base, with 4 bases left between them. CDR1 and CDR2 from the germline V gene are MDHEN and SYDVKM. In nucleotides, the CDR3 is TGTGCCAGCAGTTTATGGGCATCTGGAAACACCATATATTTT. Translated, it gives CASSLWASGNTIYF.

The gene calls are TRBV6-1 and TRBJ1-5; D remains unclear. The CDR3 runs to 16 residues. V lost 3 bases and J lost 2, with 14 bases in between. Germline V gene sequence: CDR1 MNHNS, CDR2 SASEGT. The CDR3 DNA is TGTGCCAGCAGTGATCTGGGGAAATTAGGCAATCAGCCCCAGCATTTT. As protein: CASSDLGKLGNQPQHF.

This chain joins TRBV28 and TRBJ1-2; D is undetermined. Germline CDR1 MDHEN, CDR2 SYDVKM. CDR3 length equals 11 residues. Trimming shortened V by 5 bases and J by 8 bases, and 9 bases separated the two germline ends. CDR3 nucleotide sequence: TGTGCCAGCAGTACTCCGAGGGGCTACACCTTC. Protein product: CASSTPRGYTF.

The chain is built from TRBV2 and TRBJ1-4; no clear D. The V and J ends lost 8 bases and 13 bases respectively, with 14 bases between them. The CDR3 sequence is 11 residues long. The V gene's germline CDR1 is SNHLY and CDR2 FYNNEI. CDR3: CASQSGMVLFF. The CDR3 coding sequence is TGTGCCAGCCAATCCGGTATGGTACTGTTTTTT.

This chain connects TRBV18 to TRBJ1-1; 7 bases agree with TRBD1. With 0 bases clipped from V and 5 bases from J, the junction kept 6 bases outside the gene matches. The germline V gene has CDR1 KGHSH and CDR2 LQKENI. The CDR3 is 15 amino acids. The CDR3 loop reads CASSPPSRGITEAFF. DNA for the CDR3: TGTGCCAGCTCACCACCGAGCAGGGGGATAACTGAAGCTTTCTTT. Full variable domain (rest looked up from reference TRBV18 and TRBJ1-1): NAGVMQNPRHLVRRRGQEARLRCSPMKGHSHVYWYRQLPEEGLKFMVYLQKENIIDESGMPKERFSAEFPKEGPSILRIQQVVRGDSAAYFCASSPPSRGITEAFFGQGTRLTVV.

The rearrangement uses TRBV7-9 and TRBJ2-1; D possibly uses TRBD1 or TRBD2 (5 bases each). Germline values: CDR1 SEHNR, CDR2 FQNEAQ (reference sequence). V was trimmed by 5 bases and J by 0 bases, leaving 20 bases between them. This CDR3 contains 18 residues. The CDR3: CASSPRGGAAASYNEQFF. The CDR3 DNA is TGTGCCAGCAGCCCCCGGGGTGGGGCGGCTGCCTCCTACAATGAGCAGTTCTTC.

V gene TRBV27 combines with J gene TRBJ1-1; D call uncertain. This CDR3 comprises 15 residues. Germline V gives CDR1 MNHEY, CDR2 SMNVEV (reference sequence). Trimming removed 7 bases from V and 1 base from J, with 16 bases in between. CDR3 residues: CASTSSPTGNTEAFF. Written as DNA, the CDR3 is TGTGCCAGCACCAGCTCCCCAACGGGGAACACTGAAGCTTTCTTT.

This clone showed up just a few times. CDR3 region: CSVARTEPTDTQYF. DNA for the CDR3: TGCAGCGTTGCGAGGACCGAGCCCACAGATACGCAGTATTTT. The chain combines TRBV29-1 with TRBJ2-3; no firm D call. The V end was cut by 4 bases, the J end by 2 bases, with 13 bases between. This CDR3 comprises 14 residues. The V gene's germline CDR1 is SQVTM and CDR2 ANQGSEA.

V gene TRBV5-1 combines with J gene TRBJ2-3, with TRBD2 identical over 7 bases. The V gene's germline CDR1 is SGHRS and CDR2 YFSETQ. V was pared by 0 bases and J by 1 base, with 8 bases of the junction left unmatched. The CDR3 contains 17 residues. CDR3 sequence (DNA): TGCGCCAGCAGCTTGGGAGACAGCGGGAAAGGCACAGATACGCAGTATTTT. Translation: CASSLGDSGKGTDTQYF. The complete variable domain, with remaining parts taken from reference TRBV5-1 and TRBJ2-3, reads KAGVTQTPRYLIKTRGQQVTLSCSPISGHRSVSWYQQTPGQGLQFLFEYFSETQRNKGNFPGRFSGRQFSNSRSEMNVSTLELGDSALYLCASSLGDSGKGTDTQYFGPGTRLTVL.

This clone was seen only once. The chain recombines TRBV6-1 with TRBJ2-7; 9 bases agree with TRBD2. Germline values: CDR1 MNHNS, CDR2 SASEGT. V trimming: 6 bases; J trimming: 12 bases; junction bases outside the gene matches: 12. The CDR3 runs to 13 residues. Here the CDR3 reads CASRNIAGVIVYF. The CDR3 DNA sequence: TGTGCCAGCAGGAATATAGCGGGAGTGATTGTGTACTTC.

CDR3 sequence reads: CASRRTGTSTDTQYF. CDR3 nucleotides: TGTGCCAGCAGACGGACAGGGACTAGCACAGATACGCAGTATTTT. The chain links TRBV6-6 to TRBJ2-3, with TRBD1 identical over 8 bases. CDR3 length: 15 residues. Germline V CDR1 and CDR2: MNHNY, SVGAGI (reference sequence). J lost 0 bases, V lost 6 bases, and 5 bases had no gene match.

The J gene is TRBJ1-1, the V gene TRBV28; D is possibly TRBD1 (5 bases). Germline lookup yields CDR1 MDHEN and CDR2 SYDVKM. V was pared by 4 bases and J by 0 bases, with 15 bases between. The CDR3 extends over 16 amino acids. The CDR3 reads CASSSPRQRLNTEAFF. Written as DNA, the CDR3 is TGTGCCAGCAGTTCCCCCCGACAGCGATTGAACACTGAAGCTTTCTTT.

With respect to this clone: A far larger clone is only one base removed, so a read error is likely. The chain joins TRBV7-9 to TRBJ1-1; D is uncertain. Germline assignment: CDR1 SEHNR and CDR2 FQNEAQ (reference sequence). V was pared by 2 bases and J by 2 bases, with 6 bases between. The CDR3 spans 13 residues. The CDR3 region is CASSLQANTEAFF. Written as DNA, the CDR3 is TGTGCCAGCAGCTTACAGGCAAACACTGAAGCTTTCTTT.